Listed here are 14 T cell receptor beta chains from one sample, sequenced in a study of CD8 T cells in Susac syndrome. Reverse transcription of roughly 0.5 to 1 ug RNA was performed with random hexamers. TCRdb called the immunoSEQ multiplex PCR reads again in MiXCR, with one record for every CDR3 protein. This sample carries about 280,000 distinct CDR3 sequences, 80% to 90% of them seen once, and the ten largest clones take around 0.12%. The sample consisted of CD8+ T cells from PBMCs. These receptors were collected from a human donor with multiple sclerosis.

The table lists this clonotype with a count of one. The V gene is TRBV5-6, the J gene TRBJ2-5; possibly TRBD1 for D (6 bases). V gave up 1 base and J gave up 9 bases, with 16 bases separating them. The CDR3 sequence is 14 residues long. Germline V lookup: CDR1 SGHDT, CDR2 YYEEEE. This CDR3 is CASSLPPGVSAQYF. CDR3 DNA: TGTGCCAGCAGCTTGCCCCCAGGGGTTTCGGCCCAGTACTTC.

The chain carries TRBV27 and TRBJ1-2; no firm D call. The germline V gene encodes CDR1 MNHEY and CDR2 SMNVEV (reference sequence). CDR3 length: 12 residues. Trimming shortened V by 4 bases and J by 3 bases, and 6 bases separated the two germline ends. CDR3 DNA sequence: TGTGCCAGCAGTTCGGCAGACTATGGCTACACCTTC. Residues: CASSSADYGYTF.

The J gene is TRBJ2-7, the V gene TRBV7-3; D not resolved. V was pared by 5 bases and J by 2 bases, with 13 bases between. Germline V CDR1 and CDR2: SGHTA, FQGTGA. This CDR3 is built from 14 residues. The DNA of the CDR3 is TGTGCCAGCAGCACCTCGGCAGGTACCTACGAGCAGTACTTC. This sequence encodes CASSTSAGTYEQYF.

The gene calls are TRBV25-1 and TRBJ2-7, with D hard to call. The CDR3 runs 14 residues. Germline V gives CDR1 MGHDK, CDR2 SYGVNS. Trimming cost V 0 bases and J 3 bases, with 9 bases left between them. CDR3 nucleotide sequence: TGTGCCAGCAGTGAATATAGTCCGGGCTACGAGCAGTACTTC. It encodes CASSEYSPGYEQYF.

CDR3: CASRLAGAGNIQYF. The CDR3 nucleotides read TGTGCCAGCAGACTAGCGGGGGCTGGAAACATTCAGTACTTC. The chain is built from TRBV27 and TRBJ2-4, with 11 bases matching TRBD2. With V trimmed by 6 bases and J by 6 bases, 4 bases remained unmatched. There are 14 residues in the CDR3. CDR1 MNHEY and CDR2 SMNVEV come from the germline V gene (reference sequence).

The chain combines TRBV4-2 with TRBJ2-1; D gene ambiguous. With 1 base removed from V and 5 bases from J, the gap between germline ends came to 3 bases. Per the germline V gene, CDR1 is LGHNA and CDR2 is YNFKEQ. The CDR3 extends over 12 amino acids. The CDR3 sequence is CASSQGDNEQFF. Here the CDR3 DNA reads TGTGCCAGCAGCCAAGGGGACAATGAGCAGTTCTTC.

The chain has TRBV6-2 or TRBV6-3 and TRBJ1-1, with D hard to call. V was cut by 4 bases and J by 4 bases, with 4 bases left in between. Germline V gene sequence: CDR1 MNHEY, CDR2 SVGEGT. The CDR3 consists of 11 residues. The CDR3 here is CASSWVTEAFF. For the CDR3, the DNA is TGTGCCAGCAGTTGGGTCACTGAAGCTTTCTTT.

The V gene is TRBV6-5, the J gene TRBJ2-4; D might be TRBD1 or TRBD2, each matching 6 bases. This CDR3 has 17 residues. The V gene's germline CDR1 is MNHEY and CDR2 SVGAGI. V was clipped by 4 bases and J by 7 bases, with 23 bases between them. CDR3 in DNA: TGTGCCAGCAGTTCCATGAAACAGGGTAATCTAGCGAACATTCAGTACTTC. It codes for CASSSMKQGNLANIQYF.

This clonotype came up once. The chain has TRBV2 and TRBJ2-7, with D unresolved. Looked up from germline, CDR1 is SNHLY and CDR2 is FYNNEI. Trimming stripped 8 bases from V and 3 bases from J, with 11 bases between. The CDR3 length is 12 residues. The CDR3 region is CASLDGGYEQYF. The CDR3 DNA is TGTGCCAGCTTGGACGGTGGCTACGAGCAGTACTTC.

The rearrangement uses TRBV28 and TRBJ2-5, with TRBD2 as a possible D gene (6 bases). The CDR3 runs 18 residues. V was pared by 4 bases and J by 0 bases, with 21 bases between. The germline V gene encodes CDR1 MDHEN and CDR2 SYDVKM. The DNA for the CDR3 is TGTGCCAGCAGTTCCCCGATCACTCAAGGAGGGGACCAAGAGACCCAGTACTTC. It is translated as CASSSPITQGGDQETQYF. Variable domain in full (rest from reference TRBV28 and TRBJ2-5): DVKVTQSSRYLVKRTGEKVFLECVQDMDHENMFWYRQDPGLGLRLIYFSYDVKMKEKGDIPEGYSVSREKKERFSLILESASTNQTSMYLCASSSPITQGGDQETQYFGPGTRLLVL.

The chain recombines TRBV6-5 with TRBJ2-2; no definite D call. This CDR3 is 14 amino acids long. Germline loops: CDR1 MNHEY, CDR2 SVGAGI. The ends were cut back, 0 bases at V and 4 bases at J, with 6 bases in the middle. CDR3 sequence: CASSYSITTGELFF. The CDR3 DNA sequence: TGTGCCAGCAGTTACTCGATTACCACCGGGGAGCTGTTTTTT.

The J gene is TRBJ2-3, the V gene TRBV5-1, with 16 bases fitting TRBD2. In germline, CDR1 is SGHRS, CDR2 YFSETQ. V lost 3 bases, J lost 2 bases, and 12 bases stayed unmatched. CDR3 length: 20 residues. The CDR3 loop reads CASSSGTSGREGPLTDTQYF. The DNA of the CDR3 is TGCGCCAGCAGCTCCGGGACTAGCGGGAGGGAAGGCCCTCTCACAGATACGCAGTATTTT.

CDR3 residues: CSVEDHPRATSYNEQFF. As DNA, the CDR3 is TGCAGCGTTGAAGATCACCCCAGAGCGACCTCCTACAATGAGCAGTTCTTC. The chain is built from TRBV29-1 and TRBJ2-1; D unresolved. Trimming pared 0 bases from V and 0 bases from J, leaving 15 bases between. This CDR3 is 17 amino acids long. Germline-derived CDR1 and CDR2 are SQVTM and ANQGSEA.

The chain carries TRBV7-9 and TRBJ2-3; D remains unclear. This CDR3 comprises 13 residues. Germline CDR1 is SEHNR and CDR2 is FQNEAQ (reference sequence). V lost 5 bases and J 2 bases, leaving 8 bases between the germline ends. The CDR3 loop is CASSPSLTDTQYF. CDR3 DNA: TGTGCCAGCAGCCCCTCTCTCACAGATACGCAGTATTTT.